Presented here are 22 T cell receptor beta chains from one specimen sequenced in a study of T cells after yellow fever vaccination. From the 5' RACE reads, TCRdb called clonotypes with MiXCR, one entry per CDR3 protein. Of approximately 550,000 distinct CDR3 sequences in the sample, 15% to 20% were seen once. Sequenced here: PBMCs, sampled 15 days after the yellow fever booster vaccination. These receptors were obtained from a man aged 25 to 40 who received the YFV17D yellow fever vaccine.

This clonotype has a handful of counts. CDR3 nucleotides: TGCGCCAGCAGTGAGTCAGGACTAGCCTTCTACAATGAGCAGTTCTTC. Amino acids: CASSESGLAFYNEQFF. V gene TRBV10-1 combines with J gene TRBJ2-1, with 8 bases matching TRBD2. The CDR3 covers 16 residues. The J segment lost 3 bases and the V segment lost 0 bases, leaving 4 bases of the junction unmatched. Germline V gene data show CDR1 as WNHNN and CDR2 as SYGVQD (reference sequence).

V and J are TRBV20-1 and TRBJ2-2; D may be TRBD1 (5 bases). The V end was cut by 2 bases, the J end by 4 bases, with 14 bases between. The CDR3 has 15 amino acids. CDR1 and CDR2 from the germline V gene are DFQATT and SNEGSKA (reference sequence). CDR3 protein: CSARTGQKATGELFF. DNA of the CDR3: TGCAGTGCTAGAACCGGACAAAAGGCCACCGGGGAGCTGTTTTTT.

The chain is built from TRBV29-1 and TRBJ2-1; the D is unclear. Trimming took 6 bases from V and 4 from J, leaving 13 bases between them. There are 13 residues in the CDR3. Germline V gives CDR1 SQVTM, CDR2 ANQGSEA. CDR3 coding DNA: TGCAGCGTCGGCCGGGCTCGGTACAATGAGCAGTTCTTC. Encoded protein: CSVGRARYNEQFF.

This clonotype was seen a handful of times. This chain links TRBV20-1 with TRBJ2-3, with D perhaps TRBD1 (5 bases). V gave up 0 bases and J gave up 2 bases, with 15 bases separating them. Per germline, CDR1 DFQATT and CDR2 SNEGSKA (reference sequence). The CDR3 has 16 amino acids. CDR3 nucleotides: TGCAGTGCTAGAGATCCAACTCGGACAATCACAGATACGCAGTATTTT. This gives the protein CSARDPTRTITDTQYF.

The chain carries TRBV5-1 and TRBJ2-3; D possibly corresponds to TRBD1 (6 bases). V was shortened by 2 bases and J by 2 bases, with 12 bases between the two germline ends. Germline-derived CDR1 and CDR2 are SGHRS and YFSETQ. This CDR3 is 15 amino acids long. CDR3 in DNA: TGCGCCAGCAGCTTCAGACAGGACCTCACAGATACGCAGTATTTT. This encodes CASSFRQDLTDTQYF.

This clonotype was picked up a small number of times. This rearrangement joins TRBV7-2 to TRBJ1-4; TRBD1 is a possible D gene (6 bases). In germline, CDR1 is SGHTA, CDR2 FQGNSA. Trimming cost V 5 bases and J 4 bases, with 8 bases left between them. CDR3 size: 13 residues. CDR3 nucleotide sequence: TGTGCCAGCAGCGGACAGCTTAATGAAAAACTGTTTTTT. Its translation is CASSGQLNEKLFF.

This clonotype was counted only a few times. The V gene is TRBV4-3, the J gene TRBJ1-5; D not certain. Between the trimmed V and J ends, which lost 3 bases and 0 bases, there was a span of 6 bases. This CDR3 has 14 residues. Germline loops: CDR1 LGHNA, CDR2 YSLEER. The CDR3 DNA reads as TGCGCCAGCAGCCAGCGCCGTAGCAATCAGCCCCAGCATTTT. Protein product: CASSQRRSNQPQHF.

The chain recombines TRBV5-1 with TRBJ2-2; 7 nucleotides match TRBD1. The CDR3 is 15 residues long. Germline V CDR1 and CDR2: SGHRS, YFSETQ. V gave up 3 bases and J gave up 4 bases; unmatched junction bases: 6. CDR3 DNA sequence: TGCGCCAGCAGCTCCCCGACAGGGCTCACCGGGGAGCTGTTTTTT. Amino acids: CASSSPTGLTGELFF.

This clonotype was picked up one time. The junction departs from germline at one end; a sequencing error may be responsible. The rearrangement links TRBV7-9 to TRBJ2-7; D could derive from TRBD1 or TRBD2 (6 bases each). The CDR3 extends over 15 amino acids. Per germline, CDR1 SEHNR and CDR2 FQNEAQ (reference sequence). The CDR3 nucleotides are TGTGCCAGCATCTTAGATACTGGGGGCGCGGGGGAGCAGTACTTC. Protein: CASILDTGGAGEQYF.

The chain combines TRBV4-3 with TRBJ2-5; a possible D gene is TRBD2 (6 bases). V was cut by 6 bases and J by 4 bases, with 15 bases left in between. The CDR3 is 14 residues long. Germline V CDR1 and CDR2: LGHNA, YSLEER. CDR3 bases: TGCGCCAGCAGGCACCAGCTAGCGACAGAGACCCAGTACTTC. Amino acids: CASRHQLATETQYF.

This clonotype was seen a few times. The chain links TRBV19 to TRBJ1-5, with a tentative D call TRBD1 (6 bases). The CDR3 runs to 16 residues. Trimming removed 10 bases from V and 2 bases from J, with 21 bases in between. Germline V gene data show CDR1 as LNHDA and CDR2 as SQIVND (reference sequence). CDR3 residues: CAIGQGKSLRNQPQHF. In DNA form, the CDR3 reads TGTGCCATCGGGCAGGGGAAAAGTTTGCGCAATCAGCCCCAGCATTTT.

CDR3 region: CASYRESGANVLTF. Written as DNA, the CDR3 is TGTGCCAGTTACAGGGAATCTGGGGCCAACGTCCTGACTTTC. The chain uses TRBV13 and TRBJ2-6; the D gene is possibly TRBD1 (6 bases). The CDR3 spans 14 residues. Per the germline V gene, CDR1 is PRHDT and CDR2 is FYEKMQ (reference sequence). V was pared by 9 bases and J by 1 base, with 10 bases between.

This chain joins TRBV5-5 and TRBJ1-6; D remains ambiguous. Germline values: CDR1 SGHKS, CDR2 YYEKEE (reference sequence). This CDR3 contains 15 residues. The V and J ends lost 0 bases and 8 bases respectively, with 12 bases between them. CDR3 DNA: TGTGCCAGCAGCTTGGCGAGATCTGGGCATTCACCCCTCCACTTT. Its translation: CASSLARSGHSPLHF. Full variable domain (outside the CDR3, taken from reference TRBV5-5 and TRBJ1-6): DAGVTQSPTHLIKTRGQQVTLRCSPISGHKSVSWYQQVLGQGPQFIFQYYEKEERGRGNFPDRFSARQFPNYSSELNVNALLLGDSALYLCASSLARSGHSPLHFGNGTRLTVT.

This clonotype was recorded only once. The chain carries TRBV15 and TRBJ2-7, with a possible D match to TRBD2 (5 bases). This CDR3 region has 11 residues. The germline CDR1 and CDR2 sequences are LNHNV and YYDKDF (reference sequence). The V gene lost 8 bases and the J gene lost 11 bases, with 16 bases spanning the gap. CDR3 sequence reads: CATRGLGVEYF. For the CDR3, the DNA is TGTGCCACCCGCGGCCTGGGAGTGGAGTACTTC.

The CDR3 protein is CASSFRGTGERDEAFF. Here the CDR3 DNA reads TGTGCCAGCAGCTTTCGGGGGACAGGGGAAAGGGATGAAGCTTTCTTT. V usage is TRBV7-8 and J usage is TRBJ1-1, with 10 bases aligning to TRBD1. CDR3 length: 16 residues. Trimming removed 3 bases from V and 7 bases from J; junction bases left unmatched: 11. Germline V gives CDR1 SGHVS, CDR2 FQNEAQ. Filled out from reference TRBV7-8 and TRBJ1-1, the complete variable domain reads GAGVSQSPRYKVAKRGQDVALRCDPISGHVSLFWYQQALGQGPEFLTYFQNEAQLDKSGLPSDRFFAERPEGSVSTLKIQRTQQEDSAVYLCASSFRGTGERDEAFFGQGTRLTVV.

This clonotype has a handful of counts. A read error may produce the germline difference seen at one junction end. J is TRBJ2-1 and V is TRBV14, with 10 positions matching TRBD1. Germline CDR1 reads SGHDN; CDR2 reads FVKESK. This CDR3 has 13 residues. CDR3 protein: CASSQWDRGFSNF. For the CDR3, the DNA is TGTGCCAGCAGCCAATGGGACAGGGGTTTCAGTAACTTC.

This clonotype was counted only a few times. The rearrangement links TRBV7-9 to TRBJ1-3; D is unresolved. This CDR3 has 10 amino acids. Germline V gives CDR1 SEHNR, CDR2 FQNEAQ (reference sequence). V dropped 3 bases and J dropped 13 bases, with 7 bases sitting between them. This CDR3 reads CASSLAGIYF. Written as DNA, the CDR3 is TGTGCCAGCAGCTTGGCGGGGATATATTTT.

The chain couples TRBV7-9 to TRBJ2-1; no reliable D call. V shed 0 bases and J shed 5 bases, with 11 bases lying between them. CDR1 is SEHNR, CDR2 FQNEAQ, per germline (reference sequence). The CDR3 is made up of 15 amino acids. The CDR3 region is CASSLAAGTDNEQFF. In DNA, the CDR3 is TGTGCCAGCAGCTTAGCGGCAGGAACAGACAATGAGCAGTTCTTC.

This clonotype appeared a single time. V and J are TRBV7-2 and TRBJ2-5; D remains unclear. The CDR3 spans 15 residues. Germline CDR1 SGHTA, CDR2 FQGNSA. The ends were cut back, 2 bases at V and 7 bases at J, with 17 bases in the middle. CDR3 nucleotides: TGTGCCAGCAGCTTACCCAGGACGACTCCGGGGACCCAGTACTTC. Translating it yields CASSLPRTTPGTQYF.

The V call is TRBV25-1, the J call TRBJ2-7, with 9 bases aligning to TRBD2. With V trimmed by 7 bases and J by 3 bases, 10 bases remained unmatched. The CDR3 runs 15 residues. CDR1 is MGHDK, CDR2 SYGVNS, per germline. The chain's CDR3 is CASIGPTSGNYEQYF. The CDR3 bases are TGTGCCAGCATTGGACCGACTAGCGGTAACTACGAGCAGTACTTC.

This clonotype was seen repeatedly, ten times or more. This sequence joins TRBV7-2 and TRBJ2-1, with D uncertain. V lost 6 bases to trimming and J lost 3 bases, with 15 bases between them. Germline lookup yields CDR1 SGHTA and CDR2 FQGNSA. CDR3 length: 15 residues. The CDR3 loop is CASRQGLRVYNEQFF. In DNA form, the CDR3 reads TGTGCCAGCAGACAAGGTCTACGTGTCTACAATGAGCAGTTCTTC. The full variable domain, completed using reference TRBV7-2 and TRBJ2-1, is GAGVSQSPSNKVTEKGKDVELRCDPISGHTALYWYRQSLGQGLEFLIYFQGNSAPDKSGLPSDRFSAERTGGSVSTLTIQRTQQEDSAVYLCASRQGLRVYNEQFFGPGTRLTVL.

The chain carries TRBV7-2 and TRBJ2-1, with TRBD2 matching 7 bases. The V and J ends lost 5 bases and 8 bases, in that order; junction bases with no gene match: 15. The CDR3 consists of 16 residues. Germline lookup yields CDR1 SGHTA and CDR2 FQGNSA. The chain's CDR3 is CASSGRVRLAGHEQFF. The CDR3 bases are TGTGCCAGCAGCGGCCGCGTGAGACTAGCAGGTCATGAGCAGTTCTTC.